Listed below are T cell receptor beta chains from one sample, sequenced in a study of control samples from healthy donors and cancer patients. Method: immunoSEQ multiplex PCR; TCRdb's copy keeps in-frame clones and lacks some. The table records some 39,000 clones, 80% to 90% of them present only once. Sequencing was performed on PBMCs. Every receptor here comes from a woman in her fifties or sixties with lung cancer. Both conserved end residues are part of each CDR3. A D gene is named only where the DNA matches it firmly. The size field is filled for only some rows; it gives once, few, many or a size class.

clone_size: .; v_call: TRBV4-1; j_call: TRBJ2-3; d_call: TRBD2; cdr3_nt: TGCGCCAGCAGCCGTGAGGAGCGGGGGACAGATACGCAGTATTTT; cdr3_aa: CASSREERGTDTQYF
clone_size: few; v_call: TRBV12-3/TRBV12-4; j_call: TRBJ1-1; d_call: .; cdr3_nt: TGTGCCAGCAGCACGGACGTTCCTGAAGCTTTCTTT; cdr3_aa: CASSTDVPEAFF
clone_size: .; v_call: TRBV7-9; j_call: TRBJ1-1; d_call: .; cdr3_nt: TGTGCCAGCAGCTCCGCGGGTGCATGGGGTCGTCTGAACACTGAAGCTTTCTTT; cdr3_aa: CASSSAGAWGRLNTEAFF
clone_size: .; v_call: TRBV6-5; j_call: TRBJ1-1; d_call: TRBD1; cdr3_nt: TGTGCCAGCAGGGGACAGCTTAACACTGAAGCTTTCTTT; cdr3_aa: CASRGQLNTEAFF
clone_size: .; v_call: TRBV5-4; j_call: TRBJ2-1; d_call: TRBD1; cdr3_nt: TGTGCCAGCAGCCTTGGGCAGGGGGCCGGGAATGAGCAGTTCTTC; cdr3_aa: CASSLGQGAGNEQFF
clone_size: once; v_call: TRBV7-2; j_call: TRBJ1-2; d_call: .; cdr3_nt: TGTGCCAGCAGCTTACAGTCCCGGGAGACTCTAGGTTACACCTTC; cdr3_aa: CASSLQSRETLGYTF
clone_size: .; v_call: TRBV5-1; j_call: TRBJ2-2; d_call: .; cdr3_nt: TGCGCCAGCAGCTCCCAGGGGACCGGGGAGCTGTTTTTT; cdr3_aa: CASSSQGTGELFF
clone_size: .; v_call: TRBV25-1; j_call: TRBJ2-3; d_call: .; cdr3_nt: TGTGCCAGCAGTGAATATATCGGAGGGGCAGATACGCAGTATTTT; cdr3_aa: CASSEYIGGADTQYF
clone_size: .; v_call: TRBV19; j_call: TRBJ2-4; d_call: .; cdr3_nt: TGTGCCAGTAGATCTCTTCAGGAAAACATTCAGTACTTC; cdr3_aa: CASRSLQENIQYF
clone_size: .; v_call: TRBV2; j_call: TRBJ1-5; d_call: .; cdr3_nt: TGTGCCAGCAGTCAAGAAACAAGAGGGGGGGATCAGCCCCAGCATTTT; cdr3_aa: CASSQETRGGDQPQHF
clone_size: .; v_call: TRBV14; j_call: TRBJ2-2; d_call: .; cdr3_nt: TGTGCCAGCAGCCAAGAGAGGTCGGGCGGGGAGCTGTTTTTT; cdr3_aa: CASSQERSGGELFF
clone_size: few; v_call: TRBV3-1/TRBV3-2; j_call: TRBJ1-1; d_call: .; cdr3_nt: TGTGCCAGCAGACTCGAATTCAGGGGGAACACTGAAGCTTTCTTT; cdr3_aa: CASRLEFRGNTEAFF
clone_size: .; v_call: TRBV19; j_call: TRBJ1-1; d_call: .; cdr3_nt: TGTGCCAGTGGACCTATTACCCTTTTGAACACTGAAGCTTTCTTT; cdr3_aa: CASGPITLLNTEAFF
clone_size: .; v_call: TRBV11-2; j_call: TRBJ1-2; d_call: .; cdr3_nt: TGTGCCAGCAGCCTCGAGGCCCGGCAAGGCTACACCTTC; cdr3_aa: CASSLEARQGYTF
clone_size: .; v_call: TRBV10-3; j_call: TRBJ2-7; d_call: TRBD2; cdr3_nt: TGTGCCATCAGTAAGGTGACTAGCGGTACCTACGAGCAGTACTTC; cdr3_aa: CAISKVTSGTYEQYF
clone_size: .; v_call: TRBV7-2; j_call: TRBJ1-2; d_call: TRBD1; cdr3_nt: TGTGCCAGCAGCTTGAACAGGGGCGAGGTCACCTTC; cdr3_aa: CASSLNRGEVTF
clone_size: .; v_call: TRBV27; j_call: TRBJ1-1; d_call: .; cdr3_nt: TGTGCCAGCAGTTCGTTGGACAGCTTCACTGAAGCTTTCTTT; cdr3_aa: CASSSLDSFTEAFF
clone_size: .; v_call: TRBV4-3; j_call: TRBJ1-5; d_call: .; cdr3_nt: TGCGCCAGCAGCCAAGAAGGGACCGATCAGCCCCAGCATTTT; cdr3_aa: CASSQEGTDQPQHF
clone_size: .; v_call: TRBV6-6; j_call: TRBJ1-5; d_call: TRBD1; cdr3_nt: TGTGCCAGCAGTGGACAGGTTAGCAATCAGCCCCAGCATTTT; cdr3_aa: CASSGQVSNQPQHF
clone_size: .; v_call: TRBV19; j_call: TRBJ2-1; d_call: .; cdr3_nt: TGTGCCAGTACCCCTAGGGCCCTGCGGAGTACCGATGAGCAGTTCTTC; cdr3_aa: CASTPRALRSTDEQFF
clone_size: once; v_call: TRBV10-3; j_call: TRBJ2-1; d_call: TRBD2; cdr3_nt: TGTGCCATCAGCGAGGGGACTAGCGGTTACAATGAGCAGTTCTTC; cdr3_aa: CAISEGTSGYNEQFF
clone_size: .; v_call: TRBV7-8; j_call: TRBJ1-6; d_call: TRBD1; cdr3_nt: TGTGCCAGCAGCTCTGGACAGGGACTTAATTCACCCCTCCACTTT; cdr3_aa: CASSSGQGLNSPLHF
clone_size: .; v_call: TRBV7-9; j_call: TRBJ2-7; d_call: .; cdr3_nt: TGTGCCAGCAGCGACTACGCTTACGAGCAGTACTTC; cdr3_aa: CASSDYAYEQYF
clone_size: .; v_call: TRBV7-3; j_call: TRBJ2-7; d_call: TRBD2; cdr3_nt: TGTGCCAGCAGCTTAGGAGGGACTAGTCGGTACGAGCAGTACTTC; cdr3_aa: CASSLGGTSRYEQYF
clone_size: .; v_call: TRBV9; j_call: TRBJ1-6; d_call: TRBD1; cdr3_nt: TGTGCCAGCAGCGAACAGGGGGCGCAGAATTCACCCCTCCACTTT; cdr3_aa: CASSEQGAQNSPLHF
clone_size: .; v_call: TRBV9; j_call: TRBJ1-2; d_call: .; cdr3_nt: TGTGCCAGCAGCGAAGGTGGGATCCGAAGAGGAGGCTACACCTTC; cdr3_aa: CASSEGGIRRGGYTF
clone_size: .; v_call: TRBV11-1; j_call: TRBJ2-2; d_call: TRBD1; cdr3_nt: TGTGCCAGCAGCCCATTCGGGACAGGGGGGGGCGGGGAGCTGTTTTTT; cdr3_aa: CASSPFGTGGGGELFF
clone_size: .; v_call: TRBV10-3; j_call: TRBJ2-1; d_call: TRBD1; cdr3_nt: TGTGCCATCAGTGGAAGGGAGACAGGGTCCGACAATGAGCAGTTCTTC; cdr3_aa: CAISGRETGSDNEQFF
clone_size: once; v_call: TRBV5-5; j_call: TRBJ1-1; d_call: .; cdr3_nt: TGTGCCAGCAGCTTGCAATTGCGCACTGAAGCTTTCTTT; cdr3_aa: CASSLQLRTEAFF
clone_size: .; v_call: TRBV14; j_call: TRBJ1-1; d_call: .; cdr3_nt: TGTGCCAGCAGCCAAATGGGGGGGTCCACTGAAGCTTTCTTT; cdr3_aa: CASSQMGGSTEAFF
clone_size: .; v_call: TRBV15; j_call: TRBJ2-1; d_call: TRBD2; cdr3_nt: TGTGCCACCAGCAGGGATAGCGGGAGAGGCAATGAGCAGTTCTTC; cdr3_aa: CATSRDSGRGNEQFF
clone_size: .; v_call: TRBV29-1; j_call: TRBJ1-1; d_call: .; cdr3_nt: TGCAGCGTTCTTCTCAGGGAGAACACTGAAGCTTTCTTT; cdr3_aa: CSVLLRENTEAFF
clone_size: .; v_call: TRBV27; j_call: TRBJ2-1; d_call: TRBD2; cdr3_nt: TGTGCCAGCAGTTTACTAGCGGGCCACAATGAGCAGTTCTTC; cdr3_aa: CASSLLAGHNEQFF
clone_size: .; v_call: TRBV7-2; j_call: TRBJ1-2; d_call: .; cdr3_nt: TGTGCCAGCAGTCAATTCGGGTCCGACGGTGGCTACACCTTC; cdr3_aa: CASSQFGSDGGYTF
clone_size: .; v_call: TRBV5-1; j_call: TRBJ1-5; d_call: .; cdr3_nt: TGCGCCAGCAGCCCTGCAGGGGTCTCCGGGCCCCAGCATTTT; cdr3_aa: CASSPAGVSGPQHF
clone_size: .; v_call: TRBV5-1; j_call: TRBJ2-2; d_call: TRBD2; cdr3_nt: TGCGCCAGCAGCCCACAGGGGAGCGGGAGGAAGGAAGGGGAGCTGTTTTTT; cdr3_aa: CASSPQGSGRKEGELFF
clone_size: .; v_call: TRBV24-1; j_call: TRBJ2-1; d_call: .; cdr3_nt: TGTGCCACCAGTGACCCCCAGCCTGGGGGCGAGAATGAGCAGTTCTTC; cdr3_aa: CATSDPQPGGENEQFF
clone_size: .; v_call: TRBV25-1; j_call: TRBJ1-1; d_call: .; cdr3_nt: TGTGCCAGCAGTGAATATGAGGGAACTGAAGCTTTCTTT; cdr3_aa: CASSEYEGTEAFF
clone_size: .; v_call: TRBV4-2; j_call: TRBJ1-6; d_call: .; cdr3_nt: TGTGCCAGCAGCCAAGAAACCGGCAGTAATTCACCCCTCCACTTT; cdr3_aa: CASSQETGSNSPLHF
clone_size: .; v_call: TRBV3-1/TRBV3-2; j_call: TRBJ1-2; d_call: .; cdr3_nt: TGTGCCAGCAGCCAAGGTTCCGATGGCTACACCTTC; cdr3_aa: CASSQGSDGYTF
clone_size: .; v_call: TRBV5-4; j_call: TRBJ2-3; d_call: .; cdr3_nt: TGTGCCAGCAGCTTGCCAGGGCCAGGCACAGATACGCAGTATTTT; cdr3_aa: CASSLPGPGTDTQYF
clone_size: once; v_call: TRBV7-2; j_call: TRBJ1-2; d_call: .; cdr3_nt: TGTGCCAGCAGCTCGACTATCTGGGGGGGGGCTGGATATGGCTACACCTTC; cdr3_aa: CASSSTIWGGAGYGYTF
clone_size: .; v_call: TRBV4-3; j_call: TRBJ1-1; d_call: .; cdr3_nt: TGCGCCAGCAGCCAAGATGGAGCTTTGAACACTGAAGCTTTCTTT; cdr3_aa: CASSQDGALNTEAFF
clone_size: .; v_call: TRBV11-3; j_call: TRBJ1-1; d_call: .; cdr3_nt: TGTGCCAGCAGCTTATTCAGGGACACTGAAGCTTTCTTT; cdr3_aa: CASSLFRDTEAFF